One sample yielded the 8 T cell receptor beta chains listed below, sequenced in a study of blood T cells in healthy people across ages (dated by TCRdb to the mid-2010s). Receptor amplification or capture employed 5' RACE. Reads for this sample came from an Illumina HiSeq 2500. A second PCR of roughly 7 to 12 cycles was run with a J-beta primer mix and a sample-barcoded 5' primer. The public sequencing data were trimmed at Q25 with fastp and processed into clonotypes with MiXCR by TCRdb, which kept only in-frame beta chains. Rows are unified per CDR3 protein, each entry keeping the most common DNA and genes. The sample table shows some 1,000,000 distinct CDR3 sequences, and roughly a quarter are seen once. The ten largest clones capture approximately 0.79% of the sample. This sample also appeared in a second study, on T cells of mothers and their children.

The sample comprised blood. Receptors originate from a girl aged 2 to 10 in good health.

The chain carries TRBV3-1 and TRBJ2-5; D unclear. The J call could be wrong; TRBJ2-7 is a better fit for the DNA end. The CDR3 sequence is 14 residues long. Germline CDR1 reads LGHDT; CDR2 reads YNNKEL (reference sequence). The CDR3 bases are TGTGCCAGCAGCCTAACGACTGCACCGGACGAGCAGTACTTC. This encodes CASSLTTAPDEQYF.

The chain links TRBV6-5 to TRBJ1-1; D is unclear. This CDR3 has 12 residues. Germline CDR1 MNHEY, CDR2 SVGAGI. The V and J ends lost 4 bases and 5 bases respectively, with 8 bases between them. CDR3 loop: CASSSSRTEAFF. CDR3 DNA sequence: TGTGCCAGCAGTTCTAGTAGGACTGAAGCTTTCTTT.

In its sample, this clonotype was seen a few times. The rearrangement uses TRBV28 and TRBJ2-5; unclear D gene. Germline assignment: CDR1 MDHEN and CDR2 SYDVKM. The CDR3 runs 14 residues. Trimming shortened V by 2 bases and J by 5 bases, and 12 bases separated the two germline ends. CDR3 in DNA: TGTGCCAGCAGTTTAAACCCTCGCGTGGAGACCCAGTACTTC. Translating gives CASSLNPRVETQYF.

The rearrangement joins TRBV7-9 to TRBJ1-2, with 10 bases that match TRBD1. The V and J ends lost 4 bases and 2 bases, in that order; junction bases with no gene match: 4. This CDR3 contains 15 residues. Germline CDR1 and CDR2: SEHNR and FQNEAQ (reference sequence). The CDR3 coding sequence is TGTGCCAGCAGCTCAGGGGGACAGGGGAACTATGGCTACACCTTC. Translating it yields CASSSGGQGNYGYTF.

This clonotype was detected only a few times. As DNA, the CDR3 is TGTGCCAGCAGTAGTGGAGGTTTTACGGGCCAAGGTGCCATTCAGTACTTC. Residues: CASSSGGFTGQGAIQYF. The chain employs TRBV2 and TRBJ2-4; weak D call: TRBD2 (5 bases). CDR1 is SNHLY, CDR2 FYNNEI, per germline. The CDR3 totals 17 residues. The V end was cut by 5 bases, the J end by 9 bases, with 26 bases between.

CDR3 in amino acids: CASSEYRGSYNEQFF. The CDR3, as DNA: TGTGCCAGCAGTGAATACCGGGGTTCCTACAATGAGCAGTTCTTC. The chain recombines TRBV6-1 with TRBJ2-1, with D perhaps TRBD2 (5 bases). The CDR3 runs to 15 residues. The V gene lost 2 bases and the J gene lost 1 base, with 9 bases spanning the gap. The germline V gene has CDR1 MNHNS and CDR2 SASEGT.

The rearrangement uses TRBV7-8 and TRBJ1-1; D is ambiguous. V was pared by 1 base and J by 0 bases, with 12 bases between. CDR1 is SGHVS, CDR2 FQNEAQ, per germline. The CDR3 has 16 residues. CDR3 sequence reads: CASSLEAGLVNTEAFF. As DNA, the CDR3 is TGTGCCAGCAGCTTAGAAGCAGGTTTGGTGAACACTGAAGCTTTCTTT. The variable domain in full, completed from reference TRBV7-8 and TRBJ1-1, reads GAGVSQSPRYKVAKRGQDVALRCDPISGHVSLFWYQQALGQGPEFLTYFQNEAQLDKSGLPSDRFFAERPEGSVSTLKIQRTQQEDSAVYLCASSLEAGLVNTEAFFGQGTRLTVV.

The table lists this clonotype with many counts. V and J are TRBV7-9 and TRBJ1-1; no clear D. The CDR3 consists of 13 residues. Trimming stripped 3 bases from V and 4 bases from J, with 9 bases between. The V gene's germline CDR1 is SEHNR and CDR2 FQNEAQ (reference sequence). The CDR3 nucleotides are TGTGCCAGCAGCTTGCCGGGAGGCACTGAAGCTTTCTTT. Protein product: CASSLPGGTEAFF.